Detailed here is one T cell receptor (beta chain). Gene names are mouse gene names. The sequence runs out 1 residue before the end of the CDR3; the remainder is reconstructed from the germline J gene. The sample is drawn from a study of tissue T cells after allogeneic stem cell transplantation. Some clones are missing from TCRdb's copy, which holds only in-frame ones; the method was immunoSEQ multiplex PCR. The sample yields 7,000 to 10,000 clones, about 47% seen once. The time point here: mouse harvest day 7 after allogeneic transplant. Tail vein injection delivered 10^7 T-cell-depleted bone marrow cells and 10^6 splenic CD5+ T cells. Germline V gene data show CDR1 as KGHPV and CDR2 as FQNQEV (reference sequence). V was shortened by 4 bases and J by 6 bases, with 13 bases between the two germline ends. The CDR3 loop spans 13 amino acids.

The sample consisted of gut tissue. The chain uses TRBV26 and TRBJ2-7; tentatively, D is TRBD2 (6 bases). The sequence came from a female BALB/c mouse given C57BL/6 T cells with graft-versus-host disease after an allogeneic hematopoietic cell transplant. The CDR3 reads CASSPWTGGEQYF. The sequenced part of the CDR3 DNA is TGTGCCAGCAGTCCATGGACGGGGGGTGAACAGTAC.